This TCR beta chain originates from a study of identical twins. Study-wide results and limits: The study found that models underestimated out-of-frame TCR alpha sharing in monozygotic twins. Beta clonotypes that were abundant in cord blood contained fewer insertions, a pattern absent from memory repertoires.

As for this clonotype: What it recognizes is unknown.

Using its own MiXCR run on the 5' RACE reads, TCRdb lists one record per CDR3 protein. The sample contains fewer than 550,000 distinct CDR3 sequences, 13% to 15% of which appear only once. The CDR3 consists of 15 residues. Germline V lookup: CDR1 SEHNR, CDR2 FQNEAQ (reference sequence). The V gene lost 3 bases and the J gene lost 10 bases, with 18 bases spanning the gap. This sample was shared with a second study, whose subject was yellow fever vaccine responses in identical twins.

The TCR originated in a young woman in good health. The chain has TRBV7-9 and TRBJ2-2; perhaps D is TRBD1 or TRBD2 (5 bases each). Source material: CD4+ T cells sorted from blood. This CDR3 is CASSLEQRGVVELFF. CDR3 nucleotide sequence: TGTGCCAGCAGCTTGGAACAGCGAGGGGTGGTGGAGCTGTTTTTT.